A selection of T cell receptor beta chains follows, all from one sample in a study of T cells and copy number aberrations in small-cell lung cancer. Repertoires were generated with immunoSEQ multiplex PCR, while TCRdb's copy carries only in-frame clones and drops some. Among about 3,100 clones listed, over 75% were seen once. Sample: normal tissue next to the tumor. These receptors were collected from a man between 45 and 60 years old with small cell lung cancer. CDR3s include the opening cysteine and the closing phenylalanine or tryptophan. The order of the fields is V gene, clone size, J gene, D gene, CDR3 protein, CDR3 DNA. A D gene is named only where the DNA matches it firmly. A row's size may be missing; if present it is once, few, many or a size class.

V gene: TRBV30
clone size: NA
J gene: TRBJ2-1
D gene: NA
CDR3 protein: CASLDSYNEQFF
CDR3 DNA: TGTGCCTCCCTGGACAGCTACAATGAGCAGTTCTTC

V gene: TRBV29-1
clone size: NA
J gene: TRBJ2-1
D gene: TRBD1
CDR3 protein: CSVEGTAYNEQFF
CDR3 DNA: TGCAGCGTTGAGGGGACAGCTTACAATGAGCAGTTCTTC

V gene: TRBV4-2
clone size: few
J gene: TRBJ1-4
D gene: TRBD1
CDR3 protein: CASSQGGGGEKLFF
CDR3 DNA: TGTGCCAGCAGCCAAGGAGGGGGCGGGGAAAAACTGTTTTTT

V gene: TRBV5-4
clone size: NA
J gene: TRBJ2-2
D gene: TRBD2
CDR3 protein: CASSLMTSGNTGELFF
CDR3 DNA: TGTGCCAGCAGCTTGATGACTAGCGGGAACACCGGGGAGCTGTTTTTT

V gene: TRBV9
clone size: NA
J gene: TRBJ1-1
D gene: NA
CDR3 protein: CASSPLFMNTEAFF
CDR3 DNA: TGTGCCAGCAGCCCCCTTTTCATGAACACTGAAGCGTTCTTT

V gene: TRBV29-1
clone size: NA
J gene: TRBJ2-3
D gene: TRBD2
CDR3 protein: CSVERGVDKDTQYF
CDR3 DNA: TGCAGCGTTGAACGGGGGGTAGATAAAGATACGCAGTATTTT

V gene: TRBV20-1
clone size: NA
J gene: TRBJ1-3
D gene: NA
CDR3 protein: CSAPRQNTIYF
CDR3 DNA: TGCAGTGCTCCCCGTCAGAACACCATATATTTT

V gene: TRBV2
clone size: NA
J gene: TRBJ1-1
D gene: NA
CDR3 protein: CASRFGQNTEAFF
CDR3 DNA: TGTGCCAGCAGATTCGGACAGAACACTGAAGCTTTCTTT

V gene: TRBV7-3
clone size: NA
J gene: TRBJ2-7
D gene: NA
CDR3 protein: CASSLLAAHLYEQYF
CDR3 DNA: TGTGCCAGCAGCTTATTGGCAGCCCACCTCTACGAGCAGTACTTC

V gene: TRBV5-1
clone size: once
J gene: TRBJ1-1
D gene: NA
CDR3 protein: CASSLTARNTEAFF
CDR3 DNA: TGCGCCAGCAGCTTGACAGCCCGGAACACTGAAGCTTTCTTT

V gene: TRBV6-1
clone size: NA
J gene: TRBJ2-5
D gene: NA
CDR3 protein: CASSSPRTGTQYF
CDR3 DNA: TGTGCCAGCAGCTCCCCCCGGACGGGGACCCAGTACTTC

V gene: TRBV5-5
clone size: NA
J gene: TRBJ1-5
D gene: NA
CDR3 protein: CASSAQGGGNQPQHF
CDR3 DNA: TGTGCCAGCAGCGCACAGGGAGGAGGCAATCAGCCCCAGCATTTT

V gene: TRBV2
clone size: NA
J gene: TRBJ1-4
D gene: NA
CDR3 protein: CASGAGVATNEKLFF
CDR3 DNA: TGTGCCAGCGGGGCAGGAGTTGCAACTAATGAAAAACTGTTTTTT

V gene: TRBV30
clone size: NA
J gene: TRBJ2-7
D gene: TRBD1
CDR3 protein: CAWSVPGGAYEQYF
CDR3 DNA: TGTGCCTGGAGTGTCCCAGGGGGCGCTTACGAGCAGTACTTC

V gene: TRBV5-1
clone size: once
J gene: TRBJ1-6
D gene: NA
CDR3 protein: CASRYNYNSPLHF
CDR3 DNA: TGCGCCAGCAGGTACAATTATAATTCACCCCTCCACTTT

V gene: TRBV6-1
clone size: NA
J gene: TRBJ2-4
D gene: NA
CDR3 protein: CASSEGAWVGAKNIQYF
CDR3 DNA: TGTGCCAGCAGTGAAGGGGCCTGGGTTGGAGCCAAAAACATTCAGTACTTC

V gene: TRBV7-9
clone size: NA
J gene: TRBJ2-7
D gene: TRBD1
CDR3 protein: CASSIGTGFNEQYF
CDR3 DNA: TGTGCCAGCAGCATCGGGACAGGGTTCAACGAGCAGTACTTC

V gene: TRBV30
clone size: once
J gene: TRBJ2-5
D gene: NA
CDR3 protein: CAWSRTGVQETQYF
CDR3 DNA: TGTGCCTGGAGTCGGACGGGAGTTCAAGAGACCCAGTACTTC

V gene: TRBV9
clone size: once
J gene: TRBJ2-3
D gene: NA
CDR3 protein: CASSVSGGGGSTDTQYF
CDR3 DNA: TGTGCCAGCAGCGTAAGTGGGGGAGGGGGGTCCACAGATACGCAGTATTTT

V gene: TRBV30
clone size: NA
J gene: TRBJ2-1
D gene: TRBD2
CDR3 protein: CAWSYSGRRDEQFF
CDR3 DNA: TGTGCCTGGAGCTATAGCGGGAGACGCGATGAGCAGTTCTTC

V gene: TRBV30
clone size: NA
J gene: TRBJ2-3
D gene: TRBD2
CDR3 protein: CAWNNLREVRTDTQYF
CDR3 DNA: TGTGCCTGGAATAACTTGCGGGAGGTGAGAACAGATACGCAGTATTTT

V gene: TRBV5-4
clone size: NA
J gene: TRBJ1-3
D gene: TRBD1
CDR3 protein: CASSLARGSSGNTIYF
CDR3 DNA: TGTGCCAGCAGCTTGGCCAGGGGGAGCTCTGGAAACACCATATATTTT

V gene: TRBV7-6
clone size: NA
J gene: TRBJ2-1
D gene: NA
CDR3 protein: CASSLAGGYNEQFF
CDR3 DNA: TGTGCCAGCAGCTTAGCAGGGGGGTACAATGAGCAGTTCTTC

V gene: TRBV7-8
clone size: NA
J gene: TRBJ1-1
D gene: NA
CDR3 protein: CASSLSGLNTEAFF
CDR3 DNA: TGTGCCAGCAGCTTATCGGGCCTGAACACTGAAGCTTTCTTT

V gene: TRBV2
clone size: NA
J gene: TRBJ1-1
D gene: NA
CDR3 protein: CASGRDRSGNTEAFF
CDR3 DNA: TGTGCCAGCGGGAGGGATAGGTCGGGTAACACTGAAGCTTTCTTT

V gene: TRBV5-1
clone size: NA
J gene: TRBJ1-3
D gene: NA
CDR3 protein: CASSLTPGGNTIYF
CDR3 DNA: TGCGCCAGCAGCTTAACTCCAGGGGGAAACACCATATATTTT

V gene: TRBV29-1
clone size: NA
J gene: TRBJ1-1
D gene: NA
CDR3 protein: CSAHRASNTEAFF
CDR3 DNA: TGCAGCGCTCACCGGGCCTCGAACACTGAAGCTTTCTTT

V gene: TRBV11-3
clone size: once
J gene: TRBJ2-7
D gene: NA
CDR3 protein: CASSLRGQSYTGSYEQYF
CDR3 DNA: TGTGCCAGCAGCTTACGAGGTCAGTCCTATACCGGCTCCTACGAGCAGTACTTC

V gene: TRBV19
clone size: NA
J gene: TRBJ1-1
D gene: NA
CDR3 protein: CASSPQGNTEAFF
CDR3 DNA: TGTGCCAGTAGCCCACAGGGGAACACTGAAGCTTTCTTT